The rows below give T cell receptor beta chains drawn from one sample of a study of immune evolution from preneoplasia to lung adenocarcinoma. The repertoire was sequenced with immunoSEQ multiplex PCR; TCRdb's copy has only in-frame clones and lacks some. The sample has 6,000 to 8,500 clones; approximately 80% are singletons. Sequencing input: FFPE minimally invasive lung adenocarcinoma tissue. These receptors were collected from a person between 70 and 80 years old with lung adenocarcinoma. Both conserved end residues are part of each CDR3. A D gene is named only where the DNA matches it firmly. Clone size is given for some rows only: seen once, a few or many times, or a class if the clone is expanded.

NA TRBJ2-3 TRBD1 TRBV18 TGTGCCAGCTCACCACTCGAAGGACAGGGGAGCACAGATACGCAGTATTTT CASSPLEGQGSTDTQYF
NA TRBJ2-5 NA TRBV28 TGTGCCAGCAGTCCGGTCGCGGGCAAGGGCGAAATCATCCAGTACTTC CASSPVAGKGEIIQYF
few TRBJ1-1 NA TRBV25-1 TGTGCCAGCAGTACCATATTTAACACTGAAGCTTTCTTT CASSTIFNTEAFF
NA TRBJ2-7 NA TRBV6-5 TGTGCCAGCAGTTACTCATTAAGCACTTCCTCCTACGAGCAGTACTTC CASSYSLSTSSYEQYF
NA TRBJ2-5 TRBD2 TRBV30 TGTGCCTGGAGGACTATAGCGAGCGGGATCCAGTACTTC CAWRTIASGIQYF
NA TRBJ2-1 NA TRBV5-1 TGCGCCAGCAGCATCCATTGGGTAGCCTCCTACAATGAGCAGTTCTTC CASSIHWVASYNEQFF
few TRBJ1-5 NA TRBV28 TGTGCCAGCAGTTTATTGGGCGACCGAGGGGAGTTTAGCAATCAGCCCCAGCATTTT CASSLLGDRGEFSNQPQHF
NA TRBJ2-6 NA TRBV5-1 TGCGCCAGCAGCTGGGATGGGACAACTGGGGCCAACGTCCTGACTTTC CASSWDGTTGANVLTF
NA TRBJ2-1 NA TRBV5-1 TGCGCCAGCAGCTTGGGACTTACCTACAATGAGCAGTTCTTC CASSLGLTYNEQFF
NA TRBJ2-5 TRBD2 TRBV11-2 TGTGCCAGCAGCGGGATGCTAGCGGCCTCCCCCCGGGCCCAGTACTTC CASSGMLAASPRAQYF
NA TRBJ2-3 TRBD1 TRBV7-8 TGTGCCAGCAGCTTAGCAACCGGGACAGGGATGGGCACAGATACGCAGTATTTT CASSLATGTGMGTDTQYF
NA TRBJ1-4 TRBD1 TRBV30 TGTGCCTGGAACCGGGGACAGGGGAGCGAAAAACTGTTTTTT CAWNRGQGSEKLFF
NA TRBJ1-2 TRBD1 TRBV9 TGTGCCAGCAGCGTAGACCTTACAGGGGGCCTACTCTATGGCTACACCTTC CASSVDLTGGLLYGYTF
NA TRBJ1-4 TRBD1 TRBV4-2 TGTGCCAGCAGCCTTTTCACCGGGACAGGGGGCGAAAAACTGTTTTTT CASSLFTGTGGEKLFF
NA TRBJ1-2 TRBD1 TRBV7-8 TGTGCCAGCAGCTTAAAGGATTGGGGGGGGACAGAAGGCTACACCTTC CASSLKDWGGTEGYTF
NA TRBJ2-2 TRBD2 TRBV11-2 TGTGCCAGCAGCTTGACTAGCGGGGGGGCCGGGGAGCTGTTTTTT CASSLTSGGAGELFF
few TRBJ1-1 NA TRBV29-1 TGCAGCGGGGGCGTTACAGAAGCTGAAGCTTTCTTT CSGGVTEAEAFF
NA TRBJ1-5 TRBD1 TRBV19 TGTGCCAGTAGTTGGACAGGTAATCAGCCCCAGCATTTT CASSWTGNQPQHF
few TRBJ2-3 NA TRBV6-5 TGTGCCAGCAGTCCCCTCCTTAGGGGAGATACGCAGTATTTT CASSPLLRGDTQYF
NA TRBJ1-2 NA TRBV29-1 TGCAGCGTTGAATTTGGGGGCCCGGGGGGCTACACCTTC CSVEFGGPGGYTF
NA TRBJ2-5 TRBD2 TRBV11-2 TGTGCCAGCAGCCGTACGGGGACTACCCCCGGAGGGACCCAGTACTTC CASSRTGTTPGGTQYF
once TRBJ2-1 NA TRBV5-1 TGCGCCAGCAGCTTGGGCCCGGGCCCCCCCGATGAGCAGTTCTTC CASSLGPGPPDEQFF
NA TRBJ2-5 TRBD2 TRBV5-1 TGCGCCAGCAGCTTGGTGTTGCGGGGGAGCCAAGAGACCCAGTACTTC CASSLVLRGSQETQYF
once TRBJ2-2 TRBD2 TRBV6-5 TGTGCCAGCAGTTTGGGACTAGCGCTTCAGACCGGGGAGCTGTTTTTT CASSLGLALQTGELFF
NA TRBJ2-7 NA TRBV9 TGTGCCAGCAGCGTAGTACCGCGTAGGACAGCCCCTAGCTCCTACGAGCAGTACTTC CASSVVPRRTAPSSYEQYF
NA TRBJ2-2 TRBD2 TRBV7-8 TGTGCCAGCAGCAGACCGGGACTAGCTCTTAAGAGGAACACCGGGGAGCTGTTTTTT CASSRPGLALKRNTGELFF
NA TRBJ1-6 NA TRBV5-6 TGTGCCAGCGGTAGGCCGGACTCACCCCTCCACTTT CASGRPDSPLHF
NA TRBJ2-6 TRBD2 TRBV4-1 TGCGCCAGCATCCCTGCGGGGGGGCACTCTGGGGCCAACGTCCTGACTTTC CASIPAGGHSGANVLTF
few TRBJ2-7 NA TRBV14 TGTGCCAGCAGCCAAGAGTGGACATCGCGCGAGCAGTACTTC CASSQEWTSREQYF
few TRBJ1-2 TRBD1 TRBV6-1 TGTGCCAGCAGGATCGACAGGGTTTATGGCTACACCTTC CASRIDRVYGYTF
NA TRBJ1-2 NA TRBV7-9 TGTGCCAGCAGCTTAGGAGTCCAGGGAGGTGAAGGCTACACCTTC CASSLGVQGGEGYTF
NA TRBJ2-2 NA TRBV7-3 TGTGCCAGCAGCTCTTCGAACACCGGGGAGCTGTTTTTT CASSSSNTGELFF
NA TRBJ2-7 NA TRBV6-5 TGTGCCAGCAGGTTAAACCACGAGCAGTACTTC CASRLNHEQYF